The clone carrying this TCR beta chain was seen ten or more times. No antigen is known for it. At one end, the junction sequence differs from germline, possibly due to a read error. Time point defined: newly diagnosed GD, antithyroid drugs for less than 3 months. After RNA was extracted from PBMCs, the TCR library was made from it. Germline CDR1 and CDR2: SGHRS and YFSETQ. The CDR3 totals 15 residues. TCR beta libraries were built with iRepertoire HTBI primers and Arm-PCR of CDR3 regions. TCRdb recomputed calls from the multiplex PCR reads with MiXCR, one row per CDR3 protein. The sample consists of about 320,000 distinct CDR3 sequences, over 15% of them appearing once. The sample comes from a study of regulatory T cells in long-lasting Graves disease. Study-level information: For under 3 months, newly diagnosed Graves' patients had been taking antithyroid drugs. Study-level results: Persistent disease showed a preference for TRBV28, TRBJ1-2 and TRBJ2-5.

This sample comprised peripheral blood mononuclear cells (PBMCs), obtained at new diagnosis, from a patient treated with antithyroid drugs. This TCR derives from a female donor with Graves disease. The V gene is TRBV5-1, the J gene TRBJ2-1; 8 nucleotides line up with TRBD2. Here the CDR3 DNA reads TGTGCCAGCAGCTCCTCGCCGGCGGGGGGCGGGGAGCAGTTCTTC. Encoded protein: CASSSSPAGGGEQFF.